This T cell receptor (beta chain) was obtained from a study of T-cell reconstitution after alpha-beta-depleted transplantation in children. Germline loops: CDR1 MGHRA, CDR2 YSYEKL. V was pared by 1 base and J by 5 bases, with 15 bases between. The CDR3 extends over 16 amino acids. This clonotype was counted at least ten times. Unique molecular identifiers were incorporated when the TCRbeta library was constructed. One entry per CDR3 protein, called by TCRdb with MiXCR from the PCR reads. The data contain about a million distinct CDR3 sequences, roughly 29% of them singletons. This sample comprised PBMCs, mostly from graft donor cells, obtained 360 days after TCRalphabeta/CD19-depleted stem cell transplant. The origin of this receptor is a boy under two years old who had a stem cell transplant for SCID, so the T cells may come from the graft donor. V and J are TRBV4-1 and TRBJ2-1, with D tentatively TRBD1 (5 bases). CDR3 residues: CASSQATVLSHNEQFF. The CDR3 DNA reads TGCGCCAGCAGCCAAGCGACAGTACTTTCACACAATGAGCAGTTCTTC.